The 30 T cell receptor beta chains below come from one sample, sequenced in a study of regulatory T cells in long-lasting Graves disease. HTBI primers from iRepertoire and Arm-PCR of CDR3 regions yielded the TCR beta libraries. TCRdb reprocessed the multiplex PCR reads with MiXCR, giving one entry per CDR3 protein. The sample shows 350,000 to 400,000 distinct CDR3 sequences, roughly 15% of them seen only once. Time point noted: newly diagnosed GD, antithyroid drugs for less than 3 months. PBMC RNA was the source of the TCR library. Sequencing was performed on peripheral blood mononuclear cells (PBMCs), taken at new diagnosis, from a patient treated with antithyroid drugs. The receptors stem from a female donor with Graves disease.

There are many counts of this clonotype. This chain connects TRBV27 to TRBJ1-5; the match to TRBD1 covers 8 bases. The CDR3 has 12 residues. The V gene's germline CDR1 is MNHEY and CDR2 SMNVEV (reference sequence). V gave up 10 bases and J gave up 3 bases; unmatched junction bases: 2. The CDR3 is CATQGANQPQHF. The CDR3 coding sequence is TGTGCCACCCAGGGGGCCAATCAGCCCCAGCATTTT.

This clonotype appeared many times. V usage is TRBV9 and J usage is TRBJ2-7; 9 bases map to TRBD1. Trimming removed 3 bases from V and 0 bases from J; junction bases left unmatched: 7. The V gene's germline CDR1 is SGDLS and CDR2 YYNGEE. The CDR3 consists of 16 residues. CDR3 DNA: TGTGCCAGCAGCGCGACCGGGACAGGGCCCTCCTACGAGCAGTACTTC. This translates into CASSATGTGPSYEQYF.

This clonotype has ten or more counts. The chain carries TRBV5-1 and TRBJ2-7, with D tentatively TRBD2 (5 bases). Germline-derived CDR1 and CDR2 are SGHRS and YFSETQ. CDR3 size: 14 residues. The V end lost 4 bases, the J end lost 3 bases, and 14 bases lay between the germline ends. The CDR3 region is CASSPGRGFYEQYF. DNA for the CDR3: TGCGCCAGCAGCCCCGGACGGGGTTTCTACGAGCAGTACTTC.

This clonotype occurred many times. V and J are TRBV12-3 or TRBV12-4 and TRBJ1-2, with a weak D call TRBD1 (5 bases). V was trimmed by 2 bases and J by 3 bases, leaving 19 bases between them. This CDR3 spans 17 amino acids. This CDR3 is CASSLSGRVTPYYGYTF. The CDR3 region has the DNA TGTGCCAGCAGTTTATCCGGCAGGGTCACCCCTTACTATGGCTACACCTTC.

The genes are TRBV12-3 or TRBV12-4 and TRBJ1-2, with a tentative D call TRBD1 (6 bases). The CDR3 has 15 amino acids. The V end was cut by 5 bases, the J end by 2 bases, with 15 bases between. CDR3: CASSPPGHRNYGYTF. Here the CDR3 DNA reads TGTGCCAGCAGTCCGCCGGGACACCGCAACTATGGCTACACCTTC.

This sequence joins TRBV6-2 or TRBV6-3 and TRBJ2-1; TRBD1 matches at 9 bases. CDR3 length: 17 amino acids. J was trimmed by 7 bases and V by 8 bases; bases with no gene match: 18. Germline V gene sequence: CDR1 MNHEY, CDR2 SVGEGT. The CDR3 here is CASSPIRRDRAPNEQFF. As DNA, the CDR3 is TGTGCCAGCTCACCAATACGCCGGGACAGGGCCCCTAATGAGCAGTTCTTC.

This clonotype was picked up many times. The gene calls are TRBV5-1 and TRBJ2-3, with D uncertain. CDR1 and CDR2 from the germline V gene are SGHRS and YFSETQ. Trimming removed 5 bases at V and 1 base at J, with 17 bases between. The CDR3 sequence is 16 residues long. The CDR3 bases are TGCGCCAGCAGTACCGGGCCTTCCCGCGGCACAGATACGCAGTATTTT. It yields the protein CASSTGPSRGTDTQYF.

In this sample, this clonotype turned up many times. The rearrangement links TRBV20-1 to TRBJ2-1, with D uncertain. The germline gives CDR1 DFQATT, CDR2 SNEGSKA (reference sequence). This CDR3 region has 12 residues. The V end lost 2 bases, the J end lost 5 bases, and 7 bases lay between the germline ends. CDR3 sequence: CSARPFNNEQFF. The CDR3 coding sequence is TGCAGTGCTAGACCGTTTAACAATGAGCAGTTCTTC.

In its sample, this clonotype was seen many times. This sequence joins TRBV7-2 and TRBJ2-1; D gene unclear. Germline CDR1 reads SGHTA; CDR2 reads FQGNSA. Between the trimmed V and J ends, which lost 1 base and 5 bases, there was a span of 9 bases. This CDR3 is built from 14 residues. The CDR3 DNA sequence: TGTGCCAGCAGCTTAGTAGGTGGAGACAATGAGCAGTTCTTC. Encoded protein: CASSLVGGDNEQFF. The whole variable domain, filled in from reference TRBV7-2 and TRBJ2-1, reads GAGVSQSPSNKVTEKGKDVELRCDPISGHTALYWYRQSLGQGLEFLIYFQGNSAPDKSGLPSDRFSAERTGGSVSTLTIQRTQQEDSAVYLCASSLVGGDNEQFFGPGTRLTVL.

This clonotype was seen just once. V gene TRBV10-3 combines with J gene TRBJ1-1; no firm D call. This CDR3 region has 17 residues. V was cut by 0 bases and J by 2 bases, with 16 bases left in between. Germline CDR1 is ENHRY and CDR2 is SYGVKD. CDR3 residues: CAISESWFGSGNTEAFF. As DNA, the CDR3 is TGTGCCATCAGTGAGTCGTGGTTTGGGAGCGGTAACACTGAAGCTTTCTTT.

The table lists this clonotype with a few counts. J is TRBJ1-5 and V is TRBV27; a possible D gene is TRBD1 (6 bases). Trimming removed 5 bases at V and 9 bases at J, with 20 bases between. Germline CDR1 is MNHEY and CDR2 is SMNVEV (reference sequence). CDR3 length: 15 amino acids. DNA of the CDR3: TGTGCCAGCAGTCCCCGGGGGGGCGTAGGGTGGCCCCAGCATTTT. This encodes CASSPRGGVGWPQHF.

Many counts were recorded for this clonotype. The genes are TRBV12-3 or TRBV12-4 and TRBJ2-3; 12 nucleotides align to TRBD2. V shed 5 bases and J 2 bases; nucleotides not matched to a gene: 5. The CDR3 is 16 amino acids. CDR3 sequence (DNA): TGTGCCAGCAGTATCAGACTAGCGGGGGACACAGATACGCAGTATTTT. It yields the protein CASSIRLAGDTDTQYF.

This clonotype was observed many times. In nucleotides, the CDR3 is TGTGCCAGCAGTTTAAAGGTCAATCAGCCCCAGCATTTT. Amino acids: CASSLKVNQPQHF. The V gene is TRBV12-3 or TRBV12-4, the J gene TRBJ1-5; D ambiguous. Trimming stripped 2 bases from V and 3 bases from J, with 5 bases between. This CDR3 has 13 amino acids.

This clonotype appeared many times. This chain connects TRBV12-3 or TRBV12-4 to TRBJ1-1, with D unresolved. Between the trimmed V and J ends, which lost 3 bases and 4 bases, there was a span of 9 bases. The CDR3 extends over 13 amino acids. CDR3 DNA: TGTGCCAGCAGTTTTGAGGCGGGCACTGAAGCTTTCTTT. It yields the protein CASSFEAGTEAFF.

This clonotype appeared many times. The CDR3 carries no conserved terminal phenylalanine or tryptophan, so it likely arises from a read error. This chain uses TRBV7-2 with TRBJ1-1; 7 bases align to TRBD1. The CDR3 runs to 14 residues. CDR1 SGHTA and CDR2 FQGNSA come from the germline V gene. V dropped 5 bases and J dropped 2; count of bases not matched to a gene: 5. The DNA of the CDR3 is TGTGCCAGCAGCCCGGGGACAGTAAACACTGAAGCTTTCCTT. This gives the protein CASSPGTVNTEAFL.

At least ten counts were recorded for this clonotype. The V call is TRBV6-2 or TRBV6-3, the J call TRBJ1-1; no reliable D call. The CDR3 is 14 residues long. Trimming cost V 2 bases and J 8 bases, with 15 bases left between them. The germline V gene encodes CDR1 MNHEY and CDR2 SVGEGT. The CDR3 is CASSYRADRSEAFF. In DNA form, the CDR3 reads TGTGCCAGCAGTTACAGGGCAGATAGAAGCGAAGCTTTCTTT.

This clonotype was counted many times. This chain connects TRBV11-2 to TRBJ2-3; 7 nucleotides line up with TRBD2. Germline loops: CDR1 SGHAT, CDR2 FQNNGV. This CDR3 comprises 16 residues. With V trimmed by 3 bases and J by 4 bases, 10 bases remained unmatched. Here the CDR3 DNA reads TGTGCCAGCAGCTTTAGCAGGCGGGAGTTGTCAGATACGCAGTATTTT. It codes for CASSFSRRELSDTQYF.

This clonotype was picked up many times. The chain is built from TRBV7-2 and TRBJ2-3, with 7 bases identical to TRBD2. Germline V gives CDR1 SGHTA, CDR2 FQGNSA. The CDR3 extends over 17 amino acids. V dropped 4 bases and J dropped 5; count of bases not matched to a gene: 15. CDR3 in amino acids: CASSSTWDREAIDTQYF. Here the CDR3 DNA reads TGTGCCAGCAGCTCCACCTGGGACCGGGAGGCGATAGATACGCAGTATTTT. Full variable domain (rest looked up from reference TRBV7-2 and TRBJ2-3): GAGVSQSPSNKVTEKGKDVELRCDPISGHTALYWYRQSLGQGLEFLIYFQGNSAPDKSGLPSDRFSAERTGGSVSTLTIQRTQQEDSAVYLCASSSTWDREAIDTQYFGPGTRLTVL.

This clonotype was recorded many times. This likely comes from a read error, as the CDR3 has no conserved phenylalanine or tryptophan at its end. This sequence joins TRBV2 and TRBJ1-5; TRBD1 matches 7 bases. Trimming cost V 3 bases and J 6 bases; bases outside gene matches: 8. Germline V gives CDR1 SNHLY, CDR2 FYNNEI. The CDR3 covers 15 residues. The CDR3 DNA follows: TGTGCCAGCAGTGACCGAGGGGGCGGCGGTCAGCCCCAGCATTCT. This gives the protein CASSDRGGGGQPQHS.

Concerning this clonotype: A much larger clone lies one base from this, so it may be a read error. The chain has TRBV7-9 and TRBJ1-2; 9 bases map to TRBD1. V lost 5 bases to trimming and J lost 4 bases; unmatched junction nucleotides: 2. The germline V gene encodes CDR1 SEHNR and CDR2 FQNEAQ (reference sequence). This CDR3 is built from 13 residues. This CDR3 is CASSGQGSYGYTF. DNA for the CDR3: TGTGCCAGCAGCGGACAGGGGAGCTATGGCTACACCTTC.

This clonotype occurred many times. The rearrangement joins TRBV3-1 to TRBJ1-1, with D perhaps TRBD1 (6 bases). Germline CDR1 is LGHDT and CDR2 is YNNKEL (reference sequence). The CDR3 has 16 residues. The V end lost 4 bases, the J end lost 1 base, and 16 bases lay between the germline ends. This CDR3 reads CASSLHGSRGNTEAFF. The CDR3 DNA sequence: TGTGCCAGCAGCCTTCATGGGTCCAGGGGGAACACTGAAGCTTTCTTT. Full variable domain (outside the CDR3, taken from reference TRBV3-1 and TRBJ1-1): DTAVSQTPKYLVTQMGNDKSIKCEQNLGHDTMYWYKQDSKKFLKIMFSYNNKELIINETVPNRFSPKSPDKAHLNLHINSLELGDSAVYFCASSLHGSRGNTEAFFGQGTRLTVV.

This clonotype was seen at least ten times. The rearrangement links TRBV7-2 to TRBJ2-7; D perhaps matches TRBD1 (5 bases). Trimming cost V 5 bases and J 3 bases, with 11 bases left between them. The CDR3 contains 13 residues. CDR1 and CDR2 from the germline V gene are SGHTA and FQGNSA. This chain's CDR3 is CASSPNDSYEQYF. CDR3 in DNA: TGTGCCAGCAGCCCTAACGACAGCTACGAGCAGTACTTC.

This clonotype was observed a few times. The chain is built from TRBV4-1 and TRBJ1-2, with D possibly being TRBD1 (5 bases). Per the germline V gene, CDR1 is MGHRA and CDR2 is YSYEKL. V lost 4 bases and J lost 4, with 19 bases in between. The CDR3 has 16 amino acids. CDR3 residues: CASSPVGGAVGYGYTF. The DNA for the CDR3 is TGCGCCAGCAGCCCGGTAGGAGGGGCCGTCGGCTATGGCTACACCTTC.

This clonotype has a count of ten or more. The chain couples TRBV27 to TRBJ2-1, with 8 nucleotides matching TRBD2. V lost 6 bases to trimming and J lost 6 bases; unmatched junction nucleotides: 10. Germline V gene lookup returns CDR1 MNHEY and CDR2 SMNVEV (reference sequence). CDR3 length: 15 amino acids. CDR3 sequence (DNA): TGTGCCAGCAGCCCGCAGGTTGCGGGGGGCAATGAGCAGTTCTTC. The encoded protein is CASSPQVAGGNEQFF.

This clonotype has more than one count but fewer than ten. The chain recombines TRBV12-3 or TRBV12-4 with TRBJ2-3, with D uncertain. The J call may not be correct, given that the DNA end is closer to TRBJ2-5. The CDR3 spans 13 residues. The CDR3 spells CASSFLGWETQYF. DNA of the CDR3: TGTGCCAGCAGTTTTCTCGGGTGGGAGACCCAGTACTTC.

The gene calls are TRBV6-1 and TRBJ1-2; 9 nucleotides align to TRBD1. Germline V CDR1 and CDR2: MNHNS, SASEGT. Losses at the gene ends were 7 bases for V and 4 bases for J; bases not matched to a gene: 10. This CDR3 is built from 15 residues. For the CDR3, the DNA is TGTGCCAGCACCGGGACAGGGAGAGCGACCTATGGCTACACCTTC. It yields the protein CASTGTGRATYGYTF.

V is TRBV27 and J is TRBJ2-7, with 12 bases aligning to TRBD2. The CDR3 runs to 18 residues. CDR1 and CDR2 from the germline V gene are MNHEY and SMNVEV (reference sequence). V lost 5 bases and J lost 2; bases outside the gene matches: 13. The CDR3 protein is CASSPNSRTSGIPYEQYF. The CDR3 coding sequence is TGTGCCAGCAGTCCAAATTCCAGGACTAGCGGGATTCCCTACGAGCAGTACTTC.

This clonotype showed up just a few times. The chain combines TRBV6-2 or TRBV6-3 with TRBJ1-3; possible D gene TRBD1, 5 bases. Per the germline V gene, CDR1 is MNHEY and CDR2 is SVGEGT. Between the trimmed V and J ends, which lost 0 bases and 7 bases, there was a span of 13 bases. The CDR3 has 15 amino acids. CDR3 in amino acids: CASSYSSPPGNTIYF. The CDR3 nucleotides are TGTGCCAGCAGTTACTCGAGTCCGCCAGGGAACACCATATATTTT.

V is TRBV19 and J is TRBJ1-1; TRBD1 aligns across 12 bases. This CDR3 comprises 18 residues. V shed 6 bases and J 4 bases; nucleotides not matched to a gene: 15. CDR1 is LNHDA, CDR2 SQIVND, per germline (reference sequence). CDR3 region: CASSPPGGQGALGTEAFF. CDR3 sequence (DNA): TGTGCCAGTAGCCCCCCCGGGGGACAGGGGGCGCTGGGCACTGAAGCTTTCTTT.

At least ten counts were recorded for this clonotype. The chain uses TRBV7-9 and TRBJ1-2; D ambiguous. The CDR3 spans 14 residues. Germline values: CDR1 SEHNR, CDR2 FQNEAQ (reference sequence). Trimming took 5 bases from V and 2 from J, leaving 12 bases between them. The CDR3 reads CASSVFEENYGYTF. The CDR3 nucleotides read TGTGCCAGCAGCGTCTTTGAGGAGAACTATGGCTACACCTTC. Drawing the rest from reference TRBV7-9 and TRBJ1-2, the complete variable domain is DTGVSQNPRHKITKRGQNVTFRCDPISEHNRLYWYRQTLGQGPEFLTYFQNEAQLEKSRLLSDRFSAERPKGSFSTLEIQRTEQGDSAMYLCASSVFEENYGYTFGSGTRLTVV.